This entry describes one T cell receptor beta chain. Its matching antigen is unknown. Total RNA extracted from each sample amounted to at least 6 micrograms. The use of a sample-barcoded 5' primer and a J-beta primer mix characterized a second PCR of about 7 to 12 cycles. Each of the cDNA molecules was tagged by a template-switch adaptor with 12 random nucleotides. Samples each returned at least 3 million CDR3-containing paired-end reads. TCRdb processed the 5' RACE reads anew with MiXCR; each CDR3 protein has one entry. Seen here are 500,000 to 600,000 distinct CDR3 sequences, 27% observed once, and the top ten hold about a fifth. The source of the sample is a study of blood T cells in healthy people across ages. The study's findings and limits: Across the age range, TCR beta diversity per million T cells fell in a roughly linear way.

The TCR was taken from a woman between 70 and 85 years old in good health. Sequencing was performed on blood.

The CDR3 spells CSASDFLNTEAFF. Here the CDR3 DNA reads TGCAGTGCTAGTGACTTCCTGAACACTGAAGCTTTCTTT. This chain connects TRBV20-1 to TRBJ1-1; D not certain. CDR1 DFQATT and CDR2 SNEGSKA come from the germline V gene (reference sequence). This CDR3 contains 13 residues. V dropped 3 bases and J dropped 0 bases, with 8 bases sitting between them.